This TCR beta chain was documented in a study of immune heterogeneity within non-small cell lung tumors. The TCR beta CDR3 region was amplified by multiplex PCR employing 32 V and 13 J primers. MiXCR was run by TCRdb on the multiplex PCR reads, yielding one entry per CDR3 protein. The profile shows some 31,000 distinct CDR3 sequences, 28% of them singletons. Bulk tumor genomic DNA (around 600 ng per sample) served as template. Several biopsies were collected from each primary tumor during surgery. They were spaced as far apart as possible within the tumor mass. Enrolled individuals presented with untreated, newly diagnosed non-small cell lung cancer and received curative surgery. The specimen was lung tumor tissue. The receptor was derived from a man aged 40-49 years with non-small cell lung cancer.

The DNA of the CDR3 is TGTGCCAGCAGCCAACGGGAAAAACTGTTTTTT. Encoded protein: CASSQREKLFF. The chain recombines TRBV14 with TRBJ1-4; no firm D call. The V end lost 2 bases, the J end lost 8 bases, and 3 bases lay between the germline ends. CDR3 length: 11 residues. The germline V gene has CDR1 SGHDN and CDR2 FVKESK.